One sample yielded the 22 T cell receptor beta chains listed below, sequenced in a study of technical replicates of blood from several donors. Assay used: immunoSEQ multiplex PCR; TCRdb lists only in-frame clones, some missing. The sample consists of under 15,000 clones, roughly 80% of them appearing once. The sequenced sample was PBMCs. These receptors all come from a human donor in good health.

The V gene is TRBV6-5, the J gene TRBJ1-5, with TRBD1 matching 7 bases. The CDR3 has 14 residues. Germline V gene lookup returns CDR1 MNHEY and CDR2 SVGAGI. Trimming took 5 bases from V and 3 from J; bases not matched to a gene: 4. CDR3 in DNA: TGTGCCAGCAGTCGTGACAGGGCCAATCAGCCCCAGCATTTT. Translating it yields CASSRDRANQPQHF.

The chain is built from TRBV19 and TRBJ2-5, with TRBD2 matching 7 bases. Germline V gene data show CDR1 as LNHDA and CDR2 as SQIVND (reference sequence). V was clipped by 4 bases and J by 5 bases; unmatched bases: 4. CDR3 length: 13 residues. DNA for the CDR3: TGTGCCAGTAGTACGGGACTATTGGAGACCCAGTACTTC. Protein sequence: CASSTGLLETQYF.

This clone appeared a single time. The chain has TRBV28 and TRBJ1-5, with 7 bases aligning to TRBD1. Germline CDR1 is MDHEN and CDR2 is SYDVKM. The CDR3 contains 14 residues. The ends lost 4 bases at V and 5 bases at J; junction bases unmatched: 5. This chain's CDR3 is CASSSGQLYQPQHF. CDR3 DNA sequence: TGTGCCAGCAGTTCGGGACAGCTCTATCAGCCCCAGCATTTT. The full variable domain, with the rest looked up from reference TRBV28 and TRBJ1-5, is DVKVTQSSRYLVKRTGEKVFLECVQDMDHENMFWYRQDPGLGLRLIYFSYDVKMKEKGDIPEGYSVSREKKERFSLILESASTNQTSMYLCASSSGQLYQPQHFGDGTRLSIL.

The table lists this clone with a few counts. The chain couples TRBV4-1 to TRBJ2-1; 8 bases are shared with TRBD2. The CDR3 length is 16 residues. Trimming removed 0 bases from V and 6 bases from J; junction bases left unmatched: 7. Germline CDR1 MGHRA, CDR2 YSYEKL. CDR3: CASSQEASGSFNEQFF. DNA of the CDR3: TGCGCCAGCAGCCAAGAGGCCAGCGGGAGTTTCAATGAGCAGTTCTTC.

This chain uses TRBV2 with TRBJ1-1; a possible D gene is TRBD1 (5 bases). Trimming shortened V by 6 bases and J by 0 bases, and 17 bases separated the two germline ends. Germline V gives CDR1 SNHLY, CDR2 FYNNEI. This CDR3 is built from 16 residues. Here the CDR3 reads CASRAAWGELNTEAFF. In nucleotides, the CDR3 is TGTGCCAGCAGGGCAGCCTGGGGGGAACTGAACACTGAAGCTTTCTTT. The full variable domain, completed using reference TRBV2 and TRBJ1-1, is EPEVTQTPSHQVTQMGQEVILRCVPISNHLYFYWYRQILGQKVEFLVSFYNNEISEKSEIFDDQFSVERPDGSNFTLKIRSTKLEDSAMYFCASRAAWGELNTEAFFGQGTRLTVV.

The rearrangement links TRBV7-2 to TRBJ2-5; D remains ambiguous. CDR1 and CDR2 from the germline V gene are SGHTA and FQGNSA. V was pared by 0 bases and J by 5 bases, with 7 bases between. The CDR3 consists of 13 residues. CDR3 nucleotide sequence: TGTGCCAGCAGCTTAGCGAATCAGGAGACCCAGTACTTC. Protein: CASSLANQETQYF.

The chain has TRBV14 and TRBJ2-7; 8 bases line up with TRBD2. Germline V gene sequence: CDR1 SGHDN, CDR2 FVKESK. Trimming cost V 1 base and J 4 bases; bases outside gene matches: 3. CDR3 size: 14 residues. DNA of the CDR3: TGTGCCAGCAGCCAAGCCCTAGCGGGTTACGAGCAGTACTTC. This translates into CASSQALAGYEQYF.

In DNA, the CDR3 is TGTGCCAGCAGCTCCTCCTTGGCAGGGGGCTACGAGCAGTACTTC. Translation: CASSSSLAGGYEQYF. The V call is TRBV11-2, the J call TRBJ2-7, with 7 bases identical to TRBD1. Looked up from germline, CDR1 is SGHAT and CDR2 is FQNNGV. Trimming cost V 4 bases and J 3 bases; bases outside gene matches: 9. The CDR3 extends over 15 amino acids.

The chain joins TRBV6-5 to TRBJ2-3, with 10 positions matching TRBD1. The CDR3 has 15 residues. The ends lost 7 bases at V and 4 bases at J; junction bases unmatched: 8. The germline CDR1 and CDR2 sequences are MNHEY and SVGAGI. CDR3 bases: TGTGCCAGCACCTTACTCGGACAGGGGGCAGATACGCAGTATTTT. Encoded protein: CASTLLGQGADTQYF.

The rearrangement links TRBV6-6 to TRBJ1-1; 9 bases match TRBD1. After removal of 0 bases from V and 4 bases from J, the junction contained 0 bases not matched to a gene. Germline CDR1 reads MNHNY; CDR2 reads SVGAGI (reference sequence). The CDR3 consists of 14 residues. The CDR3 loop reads CASSYSTGGTEAFF. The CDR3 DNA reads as TGTGCCAGCAGTTACTCGACAGGGGGCACTGAAGCTTTCTTT.

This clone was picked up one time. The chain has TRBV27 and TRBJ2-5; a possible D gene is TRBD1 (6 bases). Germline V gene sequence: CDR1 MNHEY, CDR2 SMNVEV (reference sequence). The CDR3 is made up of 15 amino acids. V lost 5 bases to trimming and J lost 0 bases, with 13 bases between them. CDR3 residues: CASSGGRLNQETQYF. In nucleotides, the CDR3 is TGTGCCAGCAGTGGGGGCCGACTAAACCAAGAGACCCAGTACTTC.

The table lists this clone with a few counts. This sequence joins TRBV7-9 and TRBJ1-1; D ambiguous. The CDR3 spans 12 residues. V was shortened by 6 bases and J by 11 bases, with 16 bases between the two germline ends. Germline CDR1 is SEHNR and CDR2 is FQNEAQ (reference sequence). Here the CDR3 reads CASSLLEESAFF. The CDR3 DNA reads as TGTGCCAGCAGTCTCCTCGAGGAGTCGGCTTTCTTT.

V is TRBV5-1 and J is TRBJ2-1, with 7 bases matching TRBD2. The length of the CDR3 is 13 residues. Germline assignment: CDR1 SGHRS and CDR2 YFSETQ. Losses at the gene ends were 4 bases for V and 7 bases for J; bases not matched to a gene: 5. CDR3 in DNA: TGCGCCAGCAGCCTCAGAGCGGGAAATGAGCAGTTCTTC. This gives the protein CASSLRAGNEQFF.

CDR3: CASSRGSGDGREQFF. DNA for the CDR3: TGTGCCAGCTCCCGGGGTAGCGGGGACGGCCGGGAGCAGTTCTTC. The rearrangement joins TRBV6-1 to TRBJ2-1, with 8 bases lining up with TRBD2. J gave up 10 bases and V 8 bases, and 16 bases lay outside the gene matches. There are 15 residues in the CDR3. CDR1 and CDR2 from the germline V gene are MNHNS and SASEGT.

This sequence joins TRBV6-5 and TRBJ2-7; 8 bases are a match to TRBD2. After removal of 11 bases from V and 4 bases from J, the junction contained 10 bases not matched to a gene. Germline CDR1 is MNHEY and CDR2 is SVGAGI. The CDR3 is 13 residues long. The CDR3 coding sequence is TGTGCCGTCTCAGCGGGAGCTTTGTACGAGCAGTACTTC. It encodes CAVSAGALYEQYF.

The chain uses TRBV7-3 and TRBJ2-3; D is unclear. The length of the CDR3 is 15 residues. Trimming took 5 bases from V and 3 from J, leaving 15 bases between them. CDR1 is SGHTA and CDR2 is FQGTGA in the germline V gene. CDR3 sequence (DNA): TGTGCCAGCAGCACATCAGGTGATTCGACAGATACGCAGTATTTT. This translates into CASSTSGDSTDTQYF.

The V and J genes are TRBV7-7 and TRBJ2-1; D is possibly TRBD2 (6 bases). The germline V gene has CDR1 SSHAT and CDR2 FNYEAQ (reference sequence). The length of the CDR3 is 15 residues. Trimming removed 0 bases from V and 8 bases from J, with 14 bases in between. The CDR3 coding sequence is TGTGCCAGCAGCTTAGCGGGACTCCCCCCCGATGAGCAGTTCTTC. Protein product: CASSLAGLPPDEQFF.

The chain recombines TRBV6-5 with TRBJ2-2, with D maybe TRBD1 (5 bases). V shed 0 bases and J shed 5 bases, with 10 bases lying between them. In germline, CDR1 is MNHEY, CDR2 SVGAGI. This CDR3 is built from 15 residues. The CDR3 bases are TGTGCCAGCAGTTACTCCCTTCAGGGAACCGGGGAGCTGTTTTTT. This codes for CASSYSLQGTGELFF.

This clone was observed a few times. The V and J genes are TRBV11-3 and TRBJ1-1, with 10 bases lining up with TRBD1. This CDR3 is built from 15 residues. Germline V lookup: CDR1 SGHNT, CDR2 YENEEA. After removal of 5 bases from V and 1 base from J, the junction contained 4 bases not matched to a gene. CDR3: CASSLGTGENTEAFF. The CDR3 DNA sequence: TGTGCCAGCAGCCTTGGGACAGGGGAGAACACTGAAGCTTTCTTT.

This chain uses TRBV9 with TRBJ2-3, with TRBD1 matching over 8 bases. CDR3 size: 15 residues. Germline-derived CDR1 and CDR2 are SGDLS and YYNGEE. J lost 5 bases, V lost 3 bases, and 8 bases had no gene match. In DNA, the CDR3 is TGTGCCAGCAGCGCAACCGGGACAGGCTTAGATACGCAGTATTTT. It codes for CASSATGTGLDTQYF.

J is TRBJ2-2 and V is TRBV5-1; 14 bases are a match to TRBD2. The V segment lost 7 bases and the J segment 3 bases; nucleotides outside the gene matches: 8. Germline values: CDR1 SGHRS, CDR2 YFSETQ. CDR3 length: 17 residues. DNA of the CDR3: TGCGCCAGCTTCGGGACTAGCGGGAGAGTGTACACCGGGGAGCTGTTTTTT. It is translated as CASFGTSGRVYTGELFF.

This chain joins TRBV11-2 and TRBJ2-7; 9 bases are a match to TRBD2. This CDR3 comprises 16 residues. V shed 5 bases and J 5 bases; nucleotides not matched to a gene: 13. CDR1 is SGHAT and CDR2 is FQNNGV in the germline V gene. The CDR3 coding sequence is TGTGCCAGCAGCGGAACCATAGCGGGAGACGGCGACGAGCAGTACTTC. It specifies CASSGTIAGDGDEQYF.